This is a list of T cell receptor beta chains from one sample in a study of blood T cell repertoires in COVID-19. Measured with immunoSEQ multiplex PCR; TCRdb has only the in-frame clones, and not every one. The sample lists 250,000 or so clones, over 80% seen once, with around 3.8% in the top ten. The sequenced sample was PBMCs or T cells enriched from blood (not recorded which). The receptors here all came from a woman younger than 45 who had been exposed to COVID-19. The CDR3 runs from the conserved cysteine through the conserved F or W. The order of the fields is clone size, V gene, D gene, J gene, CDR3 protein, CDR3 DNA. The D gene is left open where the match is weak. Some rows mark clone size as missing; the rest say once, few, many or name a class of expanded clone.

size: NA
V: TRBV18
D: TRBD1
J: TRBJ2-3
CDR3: CASSPRTGNEDTQYF
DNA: TGTGCCAGCTCACCTAGGACAGGGAATGAAGATACGCAGTATTTT

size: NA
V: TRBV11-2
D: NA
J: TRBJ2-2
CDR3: CASSFLITGSLWTGELFF
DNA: TGTGCCAGCAGCTTTCTGATTACGGGGAGTCTGTGGACCGGGGAGCTGTTTTTT

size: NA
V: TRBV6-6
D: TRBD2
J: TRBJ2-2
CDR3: CASSYPGTTNTGELFF
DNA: TGTGCCAGCAGTTACCCCGGGACTACCAACACCGGGGAGCTGTTTTTT

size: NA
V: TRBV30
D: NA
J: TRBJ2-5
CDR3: CAWKGGFQETQYF
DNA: TGTGCCTGGAAGGGGGGGTTCCAAGAGACCCAGTACTTC

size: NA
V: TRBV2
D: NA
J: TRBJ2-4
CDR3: CASRVGGRLAKNIQYF
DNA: TGTGCCAGCAGGGTAGGAGGGAGGTTGGCCAAAAACATTCAGTACTTC

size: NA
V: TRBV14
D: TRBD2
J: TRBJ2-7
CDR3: CASSQEGGRPYEQYF
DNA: TGTGCCAGCAGCCAAGAGGGCGGGAGACCCTACGAGCAGTACTTC

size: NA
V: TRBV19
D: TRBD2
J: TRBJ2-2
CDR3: CASSPTSGHTGELFF
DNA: TGTGCCAGTAGTCCAACTAGCGGGCACACCGGGGAGCTGTTTTTT

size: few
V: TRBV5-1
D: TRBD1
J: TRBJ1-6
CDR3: CASSSNSGGAGSPLHF
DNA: TGCGCCAGCAGCTCAAACTCAGGGGGCGCGGGTTCACCCCTCCACTTT

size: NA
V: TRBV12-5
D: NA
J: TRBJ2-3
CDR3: CASGLVPGVSTDTQYF
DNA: TGTGCTAGTGGTTTGGTACCAGGGGTTAGCACAGATACGCAGTATTTT

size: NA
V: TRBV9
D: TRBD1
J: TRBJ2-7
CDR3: CASSATGTGIDEQYF
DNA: TGTGCCAGCAGCGCGACCGGGACAGGGATCGACGAGCAGTACTTC

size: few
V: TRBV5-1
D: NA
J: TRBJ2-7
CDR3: CASSPTPSYEQYF
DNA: TGCGCCAGCAGCCCAACTCCTTCCTACGAGCAGTACTTC

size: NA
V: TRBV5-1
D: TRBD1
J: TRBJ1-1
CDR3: CASSLETGGTEAFF
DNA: TGCGCCAGCAGCTTGGAAACAGGGGGCACTGAAGCTTTCTTT

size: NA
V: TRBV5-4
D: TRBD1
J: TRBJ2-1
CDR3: CASSFRGGPHSYNEQFF
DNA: TGTGCCAGCAGCTTTCGAGGGGGCCCACACTCCTACAATGAGCAGTTCTTC

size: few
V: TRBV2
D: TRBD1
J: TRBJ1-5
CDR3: CASSALRGPEPQHF
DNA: TGTGCCAGCAGCGCCCTCAGGGGGCCGGAGCCCCAGCATTTT

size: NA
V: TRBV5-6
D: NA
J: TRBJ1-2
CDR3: CASSQHVTTGYTF
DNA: TGTGCCAGCAGCCAACACGTAACTACTGGCTACACCTTC

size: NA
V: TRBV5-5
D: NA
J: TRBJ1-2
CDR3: CASSPVEGPYGYTF
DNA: TGTGCCAGCAGCCCCGTGGAGGGGCCCTATGGCTACACCTTC

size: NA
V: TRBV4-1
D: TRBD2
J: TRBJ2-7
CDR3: CASSQEAPTSGGQTYEQYF
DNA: TGCGCCAGCAGCCAAGAAGCCCCTACTAGCGGGGGGCAAACCTACGAGCAGTACTTC

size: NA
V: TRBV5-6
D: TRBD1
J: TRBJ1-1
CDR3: CASSLVPAGGTEAFF
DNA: TGTGCCAGCAGCTTGGTACCCGCAGGGGGCACTGAAGCTTTCTTT

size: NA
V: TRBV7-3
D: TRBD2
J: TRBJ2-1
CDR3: CASSLGGATPLAGANEQFF
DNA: TGTGCCAGCAGCTTAGGAGGGGCCACCCCTCTAGCGGGGGCAAATGAGCAGTTCTTC

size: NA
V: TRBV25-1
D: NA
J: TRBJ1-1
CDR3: CASSGGGSGTEAFF
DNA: TGTGCCAGCAGTGGGGGGGGATCGGGCACTGAAGCTTTCTTT

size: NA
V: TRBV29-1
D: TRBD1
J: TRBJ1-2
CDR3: CSVEDRARYGYTF
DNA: TGCAGCGTAGAAGACAGGGCTCGGTATGGCTACACCTTC

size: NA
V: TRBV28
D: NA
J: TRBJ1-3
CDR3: CASNYREVRNTIYF
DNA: TGTGCCAGCAATTACAGGGAAGTACGAAACACCATATATTTT

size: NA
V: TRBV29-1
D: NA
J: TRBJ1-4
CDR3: CSASGKAEEKLFF
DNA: TGCAGCGCATCCGGGAAGGCGGAGGAAAAACTGTTTTTT